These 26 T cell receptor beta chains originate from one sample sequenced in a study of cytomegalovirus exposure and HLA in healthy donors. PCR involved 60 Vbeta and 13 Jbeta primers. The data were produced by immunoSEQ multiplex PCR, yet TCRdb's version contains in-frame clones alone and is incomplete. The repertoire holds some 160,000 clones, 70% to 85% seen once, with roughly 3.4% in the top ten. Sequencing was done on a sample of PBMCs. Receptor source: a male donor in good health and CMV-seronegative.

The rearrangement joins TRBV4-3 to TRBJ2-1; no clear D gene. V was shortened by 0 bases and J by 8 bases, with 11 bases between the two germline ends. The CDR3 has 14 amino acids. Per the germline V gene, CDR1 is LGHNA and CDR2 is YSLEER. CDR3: CASSQDTVIDEQFF. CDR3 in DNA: TGCGCCAGCAGCCAAGATACAGTAATCGATGAGCAGTTCTTC.

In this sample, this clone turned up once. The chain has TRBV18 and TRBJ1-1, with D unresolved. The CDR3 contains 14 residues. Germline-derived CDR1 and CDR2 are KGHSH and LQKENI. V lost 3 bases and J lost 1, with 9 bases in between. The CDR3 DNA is TGTGCCAGCTCACCCAACACCAGGAACACTGAAGCTTTCTTT. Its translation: CASSPNTRNTEAFF.

The CDR3 DNA follows: TGTGCCAGCACGGTAAAGCCCTACAATGAGCAGTTCTTC. Translation gives CASTVKPYNEQFF. The chain recombines TRBV2 with TRBJ2-1, with D uncertain. V was trimmed by 7 bases and J by 2 bases, leaving 9 bases between them. Per the germline V gene, CDR1 is SNHLY and CDR2 is FYNNEI. The CDR3 extends over 13 amino acids.

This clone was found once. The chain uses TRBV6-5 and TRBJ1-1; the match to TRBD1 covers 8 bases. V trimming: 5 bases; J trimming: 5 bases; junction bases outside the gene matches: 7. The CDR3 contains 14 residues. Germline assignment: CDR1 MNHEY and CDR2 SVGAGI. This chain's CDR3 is CASSLLTGDTEAFF. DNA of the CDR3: TGTGCCAGCAGTCTCCTGACAGGGGATACTGAAGCTTTCTTT.

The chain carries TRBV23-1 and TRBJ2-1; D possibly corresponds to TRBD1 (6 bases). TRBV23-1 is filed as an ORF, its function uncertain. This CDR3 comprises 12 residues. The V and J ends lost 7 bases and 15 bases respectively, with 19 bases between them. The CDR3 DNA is TGCGCCAGCACCCACCTCCCGGGACACGGGTTCTTC. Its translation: CASTHLPGHGFF.

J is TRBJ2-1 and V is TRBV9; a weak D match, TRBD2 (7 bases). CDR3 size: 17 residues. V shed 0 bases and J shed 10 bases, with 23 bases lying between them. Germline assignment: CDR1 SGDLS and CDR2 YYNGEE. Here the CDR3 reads CASSVGGGGLPGGEQFF. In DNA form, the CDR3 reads TGTGCCAGCAGCGTAGGAGGGGGGGGACTCCCCGGGGGGGAGCAGTTCTTC.

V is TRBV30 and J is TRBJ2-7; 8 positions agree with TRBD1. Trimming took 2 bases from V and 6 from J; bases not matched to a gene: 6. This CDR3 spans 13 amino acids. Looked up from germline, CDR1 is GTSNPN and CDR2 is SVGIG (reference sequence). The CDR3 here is CAWSPDRGGEQYF. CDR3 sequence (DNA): TGTGCCTGGAGTCCCGACAGGGGCGGCGAGCAGTACTTC.

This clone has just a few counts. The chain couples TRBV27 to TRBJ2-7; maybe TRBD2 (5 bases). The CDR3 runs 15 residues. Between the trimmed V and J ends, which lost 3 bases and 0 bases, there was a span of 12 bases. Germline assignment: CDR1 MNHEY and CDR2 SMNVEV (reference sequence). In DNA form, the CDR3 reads TGTGCCAGCAGTTTGCGGGCAGGACGCTCCTACGAGCAGTACTTC. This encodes CASSLRAGRSYEQYF.

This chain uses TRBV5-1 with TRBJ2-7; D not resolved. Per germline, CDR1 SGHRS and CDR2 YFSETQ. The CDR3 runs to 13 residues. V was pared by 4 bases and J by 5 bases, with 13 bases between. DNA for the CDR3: TGCGCCAGCAGCGCTGGCTCCGTTGACGAGCAGTACTTC. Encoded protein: CASSAGSVDEQYF.

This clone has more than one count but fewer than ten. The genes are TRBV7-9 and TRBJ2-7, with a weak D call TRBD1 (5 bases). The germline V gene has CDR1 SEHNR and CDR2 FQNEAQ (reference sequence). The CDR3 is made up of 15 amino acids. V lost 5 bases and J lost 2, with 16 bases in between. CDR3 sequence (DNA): TGTGCCAGCAGCGAAACAGGCTTTCAGACCTACGAGCAGTACTTC. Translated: CASSETGFQTYEQYF. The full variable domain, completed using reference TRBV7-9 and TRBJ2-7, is DTGVSQNPRHKITKRGQNVTFRCDPISEHNRLYWYRQTLGQGPEFLTYFQNEAQLEKSRLLSDRFSAERPKGSFSTLEIQRTEQGDSAMYLCASSETGFQTYEQYFGPGTRLTVT.

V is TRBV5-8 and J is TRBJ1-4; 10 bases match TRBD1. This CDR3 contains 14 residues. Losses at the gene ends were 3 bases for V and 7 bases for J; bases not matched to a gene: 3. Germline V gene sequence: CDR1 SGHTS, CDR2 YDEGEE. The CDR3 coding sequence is TGTGCCAGCAGCTACGGGACAGGGGTTGAAAAACTGTTTTTT. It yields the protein CASSYGTGVEKLFF.

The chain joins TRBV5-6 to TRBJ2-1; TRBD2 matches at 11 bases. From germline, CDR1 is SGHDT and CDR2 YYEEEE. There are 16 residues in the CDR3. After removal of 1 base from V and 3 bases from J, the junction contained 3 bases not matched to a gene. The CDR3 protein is CASSLLTSGIYNEQFF. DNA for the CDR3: TGTGCCAGCAGCTTGTTGACTAGCGGGATCTACAATGAGCAGTTCTTC.

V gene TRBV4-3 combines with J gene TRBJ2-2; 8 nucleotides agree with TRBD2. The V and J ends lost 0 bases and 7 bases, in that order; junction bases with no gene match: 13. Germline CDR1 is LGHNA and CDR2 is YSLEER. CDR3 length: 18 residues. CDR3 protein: CASSQDTWGGRTNGELFF. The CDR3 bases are TGCGCCAGCAGCCAAGATACGTGGGGCGGGAGGACGAACGGGGAGCTGTTTTTT.

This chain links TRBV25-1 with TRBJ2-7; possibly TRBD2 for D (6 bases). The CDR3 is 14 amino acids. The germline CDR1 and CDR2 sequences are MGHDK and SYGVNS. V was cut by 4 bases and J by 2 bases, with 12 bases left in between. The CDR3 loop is CASSVWGEAYEQYF. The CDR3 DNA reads TGTGCCAGCAGTGTTTGGGGGGAGGCCTACGAGCAGTACTTC.

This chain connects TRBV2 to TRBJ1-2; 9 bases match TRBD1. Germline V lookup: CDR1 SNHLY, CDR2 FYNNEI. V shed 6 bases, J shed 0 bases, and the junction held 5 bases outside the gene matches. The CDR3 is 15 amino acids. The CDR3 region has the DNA TGTGCCAGCAGCGTACAGGGGGCCGCTAACTATGGCTACACCTTC. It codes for CASSVQGAANYGYTF. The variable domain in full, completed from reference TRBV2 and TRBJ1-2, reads EPEVTQTPSHQVTQMGQEVILRCVPISNHLYFYWYRQILGQKVEFLVSFYNNEISEKSEIFDDQFSVERPDGSNFTLKIRSTKLEDSAMYFCASSVQGAANYGYTFGSGTRLTVV.

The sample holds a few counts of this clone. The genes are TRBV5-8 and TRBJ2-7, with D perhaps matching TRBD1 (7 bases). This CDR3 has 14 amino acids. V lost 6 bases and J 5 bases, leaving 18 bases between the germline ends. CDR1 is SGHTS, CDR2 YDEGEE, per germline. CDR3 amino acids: CASIQGTRIDEQYF. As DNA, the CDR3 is TGTGCCAGCATACAGGGGACTCGTATCGACGAGCAGTACTTC.

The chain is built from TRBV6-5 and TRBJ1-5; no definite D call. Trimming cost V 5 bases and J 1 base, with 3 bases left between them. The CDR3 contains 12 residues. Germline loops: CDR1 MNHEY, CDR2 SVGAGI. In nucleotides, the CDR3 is TGTGCCAGCAGTCGGAGCAATCAGCCCCAGCATTTT. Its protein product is CASSRSNQPQHF.

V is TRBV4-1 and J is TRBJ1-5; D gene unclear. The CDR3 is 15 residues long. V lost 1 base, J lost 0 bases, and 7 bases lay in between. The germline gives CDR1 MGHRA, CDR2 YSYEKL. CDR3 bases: TGCGCCAGCAGCCAAGGGCAGTATAGCAATCAGCCCCAGCATTTT. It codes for CASSQGQYSNQPQHF.

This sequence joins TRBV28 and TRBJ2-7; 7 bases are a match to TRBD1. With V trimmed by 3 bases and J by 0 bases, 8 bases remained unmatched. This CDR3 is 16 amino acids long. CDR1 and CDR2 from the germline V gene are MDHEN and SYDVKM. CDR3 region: CASSFFGTVFSYEQYF. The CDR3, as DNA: TGTGCCAGCAGTTTTTTCGGGACAGTCTTCTCCTACGAGCAGTACTTC. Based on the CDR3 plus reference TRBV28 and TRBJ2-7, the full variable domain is DVKVTQSSRYLVKRTGEKVFLECVQDMDHENMFWYRQDPGLGLRLIYFSYDVKMKEKGDIPEGYSVSREKKERFSLILESASTNQTSMYLCASSFFGTVFSYEQYFGPGTRLTVT.

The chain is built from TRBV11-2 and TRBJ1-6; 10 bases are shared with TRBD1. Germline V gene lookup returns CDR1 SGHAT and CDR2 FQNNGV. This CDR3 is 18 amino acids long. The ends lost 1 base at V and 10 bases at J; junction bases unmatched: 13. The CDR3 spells CASSLGGSLGQGMSPLHF. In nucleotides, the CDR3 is TGTGCCAGCAGCTTAGGGGGAAGTCTGGGACAGGGGATGTCACCCCTCCACTTT. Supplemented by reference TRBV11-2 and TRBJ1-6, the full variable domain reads EAGVAQSPRYKIIEKRQSVAFWCNPISGHATLYWYQQILGQGPKLLIQFQNNGVVDDSQLPKDRFSAERLKGVDSTLKIQPAKLEDSAVYLCASSLGGSLGQGMSPLHFGNGTRLTVT.

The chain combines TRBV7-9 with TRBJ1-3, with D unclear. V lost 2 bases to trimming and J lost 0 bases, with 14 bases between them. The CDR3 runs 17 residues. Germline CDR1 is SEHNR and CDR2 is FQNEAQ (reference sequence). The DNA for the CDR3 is TGTGCCAGCAGCTTACCCTTAGTCCCCTCCTCTGGAAACACCATATATTTT. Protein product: CASSLPLVPSSGNTIYF. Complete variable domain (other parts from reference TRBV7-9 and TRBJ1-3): DTGVSQNPRHKITKRGQNVTFRCDPISEHNRLYWYRQTLGQGPEFLTYFQNEAQLEKSRLLSDRFSAERPKGSFSTLEIQRTEQGDSAMYLCASSLPLVPSSGNTIYFGEGSWLTVV.

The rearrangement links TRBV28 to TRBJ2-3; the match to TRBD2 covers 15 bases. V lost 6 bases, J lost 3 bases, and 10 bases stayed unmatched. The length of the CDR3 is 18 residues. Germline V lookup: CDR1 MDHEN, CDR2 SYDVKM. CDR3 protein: CASSQGTSGGLVTDTQYF. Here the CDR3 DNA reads TGTGCCAGCAGCCAAGGGACTAGCGGGGGGTTGGTGACAGATACGCAGTATTTT. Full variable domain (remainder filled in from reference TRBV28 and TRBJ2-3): DVKVTQSSRYLVKRTGEKVFLECVQDMDHENMFWYRQDPGLGLRLIYFSYDVKMKEKGDIPEGYSVSREKKERFSLILESASTNQTSMYLCASSQGTSGGLVTDTQYFGPGTRLTVL.

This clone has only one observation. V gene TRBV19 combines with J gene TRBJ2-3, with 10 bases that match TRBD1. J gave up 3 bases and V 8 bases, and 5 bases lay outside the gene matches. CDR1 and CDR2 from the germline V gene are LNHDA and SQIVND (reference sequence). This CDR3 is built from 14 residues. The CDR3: CASSDRGGTDTQYF. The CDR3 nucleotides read TGTGCCAGTTCGGACAGGGGGGGGACAGATACGCAGTATTTT.

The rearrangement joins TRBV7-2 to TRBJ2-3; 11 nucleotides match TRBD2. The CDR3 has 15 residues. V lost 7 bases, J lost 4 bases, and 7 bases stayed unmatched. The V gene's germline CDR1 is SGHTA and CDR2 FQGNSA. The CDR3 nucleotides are TGTGCCAGCATCTTTACTAGCGGGAGCCCAGATACGCAGTATTTT. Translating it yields CASIFTSGSPDTQYF.

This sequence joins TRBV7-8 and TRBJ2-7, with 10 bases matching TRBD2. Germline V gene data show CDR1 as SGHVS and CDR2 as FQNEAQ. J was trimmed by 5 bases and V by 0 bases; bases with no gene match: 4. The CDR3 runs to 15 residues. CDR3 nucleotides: TGTGCCAGCAGCTTAGCCCTAGCGGGAGCCCACGAGCAGTACTTC. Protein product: CASSLALAGAHEQYF.

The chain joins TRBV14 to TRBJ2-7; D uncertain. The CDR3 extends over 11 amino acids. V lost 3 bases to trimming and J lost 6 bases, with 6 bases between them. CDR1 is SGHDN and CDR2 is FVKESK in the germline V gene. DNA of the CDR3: TGTGCCAGCAGCCATTATGTCGAGCAGTACTTC. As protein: CASSHYVEQYF.